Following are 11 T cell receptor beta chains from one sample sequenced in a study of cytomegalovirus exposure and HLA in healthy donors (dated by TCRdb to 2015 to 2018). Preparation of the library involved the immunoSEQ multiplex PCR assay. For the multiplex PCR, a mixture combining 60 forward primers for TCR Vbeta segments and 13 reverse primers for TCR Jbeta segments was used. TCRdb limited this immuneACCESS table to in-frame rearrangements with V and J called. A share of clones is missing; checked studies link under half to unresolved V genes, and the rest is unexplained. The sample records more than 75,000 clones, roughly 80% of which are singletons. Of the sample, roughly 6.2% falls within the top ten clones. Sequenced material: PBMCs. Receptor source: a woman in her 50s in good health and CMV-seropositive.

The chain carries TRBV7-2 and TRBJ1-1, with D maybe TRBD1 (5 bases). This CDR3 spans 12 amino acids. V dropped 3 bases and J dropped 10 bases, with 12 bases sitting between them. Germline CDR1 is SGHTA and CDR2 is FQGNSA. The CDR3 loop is CASSLTGEVAFF. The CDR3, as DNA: TGTGCCAGCAGCTTGACGGGGGAGGTAGCTTTCTTT. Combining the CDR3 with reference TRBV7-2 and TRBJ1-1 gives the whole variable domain GAGVSQSPSNKVTEKGKDVELRCDPISGHTALYWYRQSLGQGLEFLIYFQGNSAPDKSGLPSDRFSAERTGGSVSTLTIQRTQQEDSAVYLCASSLTGEVAFFGQGTRLTVV.

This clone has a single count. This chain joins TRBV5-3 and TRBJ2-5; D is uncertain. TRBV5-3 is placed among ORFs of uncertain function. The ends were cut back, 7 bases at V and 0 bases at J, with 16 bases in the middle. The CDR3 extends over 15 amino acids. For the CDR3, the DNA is TGTGCCAGACCGGGTAGAGATTTCAACCAAGAGACCCAGTACTTC. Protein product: CARPGRDFNQETQYF.

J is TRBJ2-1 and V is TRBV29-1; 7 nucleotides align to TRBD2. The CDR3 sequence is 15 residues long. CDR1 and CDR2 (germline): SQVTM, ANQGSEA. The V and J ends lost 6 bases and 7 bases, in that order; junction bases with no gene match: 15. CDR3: CSVYRPTTSLNEQFF. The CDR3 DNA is TGCAGCGTCTACCGGCCGACGACTAGCTTAAATGAGCAGTTCTTC.

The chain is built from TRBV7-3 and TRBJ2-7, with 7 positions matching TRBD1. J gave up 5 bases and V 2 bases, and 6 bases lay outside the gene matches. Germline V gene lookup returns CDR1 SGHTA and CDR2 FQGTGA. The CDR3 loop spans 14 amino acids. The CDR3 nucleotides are TGTGCCAGCAGCTTATTAGGGGGCATGCACGAGCAGTACTTC. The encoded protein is CASSLLGGMHEQYF. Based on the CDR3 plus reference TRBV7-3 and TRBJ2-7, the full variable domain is GAGVSQTPSNKVTEKGKYVELRCDPISGHTALYWYRQSLGQGPEFLIYFQGTGAADDSGLPNDRFFAVRPEGSVSTLKIQRTERGDSAVYLCASSLLGGMHEQYFGPGTRLTVT.

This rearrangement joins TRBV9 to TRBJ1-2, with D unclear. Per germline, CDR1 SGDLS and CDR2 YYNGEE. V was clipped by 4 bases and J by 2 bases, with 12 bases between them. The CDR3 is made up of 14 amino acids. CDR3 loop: CASSTGSPNYGYTF. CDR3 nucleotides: TGTGCCAGCAGCACCGGGAGCCCCAACTATGGCTACACCTTC.

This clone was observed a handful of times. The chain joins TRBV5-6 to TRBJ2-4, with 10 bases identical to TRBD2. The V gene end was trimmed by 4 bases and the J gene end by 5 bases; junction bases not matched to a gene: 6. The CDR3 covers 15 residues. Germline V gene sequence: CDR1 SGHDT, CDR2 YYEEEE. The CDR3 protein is CASSRQREGENIQYF. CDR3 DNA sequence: TGTGCCAGCAGCCGGCAGCGGGAGGGAGAAAACATTCAGTACTTC.

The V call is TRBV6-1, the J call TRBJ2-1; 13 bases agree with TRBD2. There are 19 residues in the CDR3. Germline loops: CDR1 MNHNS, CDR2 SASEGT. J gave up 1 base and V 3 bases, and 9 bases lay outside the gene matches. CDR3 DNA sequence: TGTGCCAGCAGTGACTTTGGACTAGCGGGAGTCGGGTCCTACAATGAGCAGTTCTTC. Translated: CASSDFGLAGVGSYNEQFF.

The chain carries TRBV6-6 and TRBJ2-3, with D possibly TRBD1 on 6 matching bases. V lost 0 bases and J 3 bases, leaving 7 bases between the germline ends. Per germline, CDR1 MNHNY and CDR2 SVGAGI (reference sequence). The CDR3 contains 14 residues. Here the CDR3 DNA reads TGTGCCAGCAGTTACTCTGGGACAACAGATACGCAGTATTTT. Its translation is CASSYSGTTDTQYF.

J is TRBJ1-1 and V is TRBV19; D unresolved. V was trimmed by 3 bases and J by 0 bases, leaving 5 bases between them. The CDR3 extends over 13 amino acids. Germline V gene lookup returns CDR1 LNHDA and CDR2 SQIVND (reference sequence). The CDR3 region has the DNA TGTGCCAGTAGTATTTATATGAACACTGAAGCTTTCTTT. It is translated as CASSIYMNTEAFF.

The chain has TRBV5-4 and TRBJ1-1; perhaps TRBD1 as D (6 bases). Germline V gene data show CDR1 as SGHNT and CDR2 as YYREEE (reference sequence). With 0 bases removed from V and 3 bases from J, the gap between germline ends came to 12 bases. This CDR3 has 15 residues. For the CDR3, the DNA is TGTGCCAGCAGCTTGGGGTCCAGGGGCTACACTGAAGCTTTCTTT. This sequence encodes CASSLGSRGYTEAFF.

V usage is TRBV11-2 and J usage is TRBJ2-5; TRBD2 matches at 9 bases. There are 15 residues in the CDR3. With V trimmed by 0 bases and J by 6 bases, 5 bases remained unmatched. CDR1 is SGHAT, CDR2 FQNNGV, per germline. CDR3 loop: CASSLEAGGGKTQYF. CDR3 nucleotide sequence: TGTGCCAGCAGCTTAGAAGCGGGAGGAGGGAAGACCCAGTACTTC.